A selection of T cell receptor beta chains follows, all from one sample in a study of T cell responses to AZD1222 COVID-19 vaccine. The assay was immunoSEQ multiplex PCR, and TCRdb's table has in-frame clones only and misses some. Of about 160,000 clones in the sample, about 88% were seen once. This material consisted of peripheral blood, taken on day 0 of AZD1222 vaccination. Receptors were obtained from an adult in good health. Each CDR3 is given with its conserved first and last residue. Each record gives: J gene, V gene, D gene, CDR3 protein, CDR3 DNA. D genes are given only for firm matches.

j_call: TRBJ1-5
v_call: TRBV4-3
d_call: TRBD1
cdr3_aa: CASSQEDRGNQPQHF
cdr3_nt: TGCGCCAGCAGCCAAGAGGACAGGGGAAATCAGCCCCAGCATTTT

j_call: TRBJ2-2
v_call: TRBV19
d_call: .
cdr3_aa: CASSIGTTGELFF
cdr3_nt: TGTGCCAGTAGTATAGGGACCACCGGGGAGCTGTTTTTT

j_call: TRBJ1-1
v_call: TRBV7-2
d_call: TRBD1
cdr3_aa: CASSQGTGSHTEAFF
cdr3_nt: TGTGCCAGCAGCCAAGGGACAGGGTCACACACTGAAGCTTTCTTT

j_call: TRBJ2-7
v_call: TRBV6-1
d_call: .
cdr3_aa: CASSEHRVLTYEQYF
cdr3_nt: TGTGCCAGCAGTGAACACAGGGTGCTTACCTACGAGCAGTACTTC

j_call: TRBJ1-1
v_call: TRBV6-5
d_call: .
cdr3_aa: CASSSNTLRIDTEAFF
cdr3_nt: TGTGCCAGCAGTTCTAATACATTACGGATAGACACTGAAGCTTTCTTT

j_call: TRBJ1-2
v_call: TRBV9
d_call: TRBD1
cdr3_aa: CASSPRTGGYGYTF
cdr3_nt: TGTGCCAGCAGCCCCAGGACAGGGGGCTATGGCTACACCTTC

j_call: TRBJ2-7
v_call: TRBV6-2/TRBV6-3
d_call: .
cdr3_aa: CASSYSSLSSYEQYF
cdr3_nt: TGTGCCAGCAGTTACTCGAGTCTCAGCTCCTACGAGCAGTACTTC

j_call: TRBJ2-1
v_call: TRBV2
d_call: .
cdr3_aa: CASSSSGTSFNEQFF
cdr3_nt: TGTGCCAGCAGCTCCTCCGGGACCTCTTTCAATGAGCAGTTCTTC

j_call: TRBJ1-1
v_call: TRBV5-5
d_call: .
cdr3_aa: CASSSDLNTEAFF
cdr3_nt: TGTGCCAGCAGCAGTGACCTGAACACTGAAGCTTTCTTT

j_call: TRBJ1-3
v_call: TRBV9
d_call: TRBD1
cdr3_aa: CASSLRSGTGAGNTIYF
cdr3_nt: TGTGCCAGCAGCCTTCGTTCGGGAACAGGGGCTGGAAACACCATATATTTT

j_call: TRBJ1-1
v_call: TRBV7-9
d_call: .
cdr3_aa: CASSPGGGRGTEAFF
cdr3_nt: TGTGCCAGCAGCCCAGGAGGGGGGCGCGGCACTGAAGCTTTCTTT

j_call: TRBJ1-6
v_call: TRBV7-8
d_call: .
cdr3_aa: CASSLLGGGSPLHF
cdr3_nt: TGTGCCAGCAGCTTATTGGGGGGCGGATCACCCCTCCACTTT

j_call: TRBJ2-7
v_call: TRBV5-4
d_call: .
cdr3_aa: CASSLMGANEQYF
cdr3_nt: TGTGCCAGCAGCTTAATGGGGGCAAACGAGCAGTACTTC

j_call: TRBJ2-7
v_call: TRBV5-1
d_call: TRBD1
cdr3_aa: CASSPRQGMTYEQYF
cdr3_nt: TGCGCCAGCAGCCCTCGACAGGGGATGACCTACGAGCAGTACTTC

j_call: TRBJ2-2
v_call: TRBV28
d_call: .
cdr3_aa: CASSPRSIGTGELFF
cdr3_nt: TGTGCCAGCAGTCCCCGATCCATCGGCACCGGGGAGCTGTTTTTT

j_call: TRBJ1-6
v_call: TRBV7-3
d_call: .
cdr3_aa: CASSLSGAYNSPLHF
cdr3_nt: TGTGCCAGCAGCTTATCAGGGGCCTATAATTCACCCCTCCACTTT

j_call: TRBJ2-1
v_call: TRBV7-9
d_call: .
cdr3_aa: CASSPSGSSSYNEQFF
cdr3_nt: TGTGCCAGCAGCCCCTCGGGGTCGAGCTCCTACAATGAGCAGTTCTTC